The 10 T cell receptor beta chains given below trace back to one sample, sequenced in a study of shared clonotypes between healthy human individuals. Sequencing used immunoSEQ multiplex PCR; TCRdb keeps in-frame clones, though not all of them. The sample consists of 550,000 to 850,000 clones, around 67% of them appearing once. Material for sequencing was memory CD4+ T cells sorted from blood. Documented subset: CD45RA-negative fraction. Receptors originate from a woman in her 30s in good health.

The chain joins TRBV6-1 to TRBJ2-5, with D perhaps TRBD1 (6 bases). The V gene lost 6 bases and the J gene lost 4 bases, with 15 bases spanning the gap. CDR1 and CDR2 from the germline V gene are MNHNS and SASEGT. The CDR3 sequence is 14 residues long. The CDR3 sequence: CASRSGDMVETQYF. CDR3 nucleotide sequence: TGTGCCAGCAGGAGTGGGGACATGGTAGAGACCCAGTACTTC.

This clone was seen at least ten times. The chain employs TRBV7-6 and TRBJ1-1; TRBD1 might be the D (5 bases). V was pared by 2 bases and J by 6 bases, with 16 bases between. This CDR3 is built from 15 residues. Germline CDR1 is SGHVS and CDR2 is FNYEAQ. CDR3 sequence: CASSLNGLGDAEAFF. CDR3 sequence (DNA): TGTGCCAGCAGCTTAAACGGTCTTGGGGACGCTGAAGCTTTCTTT.

This clone has only a few counts. This chain uses TRBV28 with TRBJ2-3; maybe TRBD1 (5 bases). CDR3 length equals 14 residues. Trimming pared 4 bases from V and 4 bases from J, leaving 12 bases between. In germline, CDR1 is MDHEN, CDR2 SYDVKM. Here the CDR3 reads CASSSSQGPDTQYF. Written as DNA, the CDR3 is TGTGCCAGCAGTTCCAGCCAGGGTCCAGATACGCAGTATTTT.

This chain uses TRBV4-1 with TRBJ1-3; possibly TRBD1 for D (5 bases). The CDR3 is 17 amino acids. Deletions cut 1 base from V and 4 bases from J, with 17 bases between. CDR1 MGHRA and CDR2 YSYEKL come from the germline V gene. CDR3 nucleotide sequence: TGCGCCAGCAGCCAAGGTAGTCAGGGAAGGAGAGGAAACACCATATATTTT. Translated, it gives CASSQGSQGRRGNTIYF.

As regards this clone: The junction departs from the called germline gene at one end, perhaps through a read error. The chain employs TRBV6-1 and TRBJ1-3, with no clear D. The CDR3 has 14 residues. Per germline, CDR1 MNHNS and CDR2 SASEGT. The CDR3 reads CASGETGAGNTIYF. CDR3 coding DNA: TGTGCCAGCGGTGAAACCGGGGCTGGAAACACCATATATTTT.

This CDR3 reads CASRREKDEQFF. The CDR3 DNA follows: TGTGCCAGCAGGCGGGAGAAAGATGAGCAGTTCTTC. V and J are TRBV6-1 and TRBJ2-1, with TRBD2 matching 7 bases. Per germline, CDR1 MNHNS and CDR2 SASEGT. This CDR3 has 12 amino acids. The V gene end was trimmed by 6 bases and the J gene end by 8 bases; junction bases not matched to a gene: 4.

This sequence joins TRBV28 and TRBJ1-5; no reliable D call. The germline V gene encodes CDR1 MDHEN and CDR2 SYDVKM. Trimming stripped 4 bases from V and 6 bases from J, with 13 bases between. There are 14 residues in the CDR3. The CDR3 DNA sequence: TGTGCCAGCAGTTATGCCCAAAGGGCTCAGCCCCAGCATTTT. Residues: CASSYAQRAQPQHF.

There are many counts of this clone. Other DNA sequences in the same sample also yield this CDR3. This sequence joins TRBV7-8 and TRBJ1-5; D gene unclear. This CDR3 has 12 amino acids. CDR1 is SGHVS and CDR2 is FQNEAQ in the germline V gene. Between the trimmed V and J ends, which lost 3 bases and 9 bases, there was a span of 9 bases. The CDR3 loop reads CASSFSSGPQHF. DNA of the CDR3: TGTGCCAGCAGCTTTTCCTCGGGGCCCCAGCATTTT.

The chain has TRBV5-1 and TRBJ1-4, with TRBD1 matching 9 bases. The V gene's germline CDR1 is SGHRS and CDR2 YFSETQ. The CDR3 extends over 15 amino acids. V dropped 4 bases and J dropped 8; count of bases not matched to a gene: 9. The CDR3 reads CASSQTGTGFEKLFF. DNA of the CDR3: TGCGCCAGCAGCCAGACCGGGACAGGGTTCGAAAAACTGTTTTTT.

The chain couples TRBV6-6 to TRBJ1-5; TRBD1 matches at 8 bases. Germline values: CDR1 MNHNY, CDR2 SVGAGI (reference sequence). This CDR3 has 14 residues. The ends lost 5 bases at V and 5 bases at J; junction bases unmatched: 5. The CDR3 spells CASSNDRGDQPQHF. CDR3 nucleotides: TGTGCCAGCAGTAATGACAGGGGAGATCAGCCCCAGCATTTT.